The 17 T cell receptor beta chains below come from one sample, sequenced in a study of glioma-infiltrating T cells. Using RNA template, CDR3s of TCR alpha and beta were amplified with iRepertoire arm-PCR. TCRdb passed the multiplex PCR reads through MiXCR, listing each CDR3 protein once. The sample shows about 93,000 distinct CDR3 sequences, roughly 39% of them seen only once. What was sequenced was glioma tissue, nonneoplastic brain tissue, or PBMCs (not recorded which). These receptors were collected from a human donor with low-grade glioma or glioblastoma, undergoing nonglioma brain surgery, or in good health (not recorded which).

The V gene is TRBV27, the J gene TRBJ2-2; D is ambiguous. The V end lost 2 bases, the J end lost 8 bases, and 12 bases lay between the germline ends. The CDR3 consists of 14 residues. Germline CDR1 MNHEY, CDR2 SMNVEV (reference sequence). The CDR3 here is CASSLNARTGELFF. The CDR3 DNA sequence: TGTGCCAGCAGTTTAAACGCAAGGACGGGGGAGCTGTTTTTT.

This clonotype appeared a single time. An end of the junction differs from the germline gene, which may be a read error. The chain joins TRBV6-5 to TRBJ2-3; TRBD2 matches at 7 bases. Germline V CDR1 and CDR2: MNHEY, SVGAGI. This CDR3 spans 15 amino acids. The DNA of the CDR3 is TGTGCCAGCAGCCGACTAGCCGCTAGCACAGATACGCAGTACTTT. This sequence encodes CASSRLAASTDTQYF.

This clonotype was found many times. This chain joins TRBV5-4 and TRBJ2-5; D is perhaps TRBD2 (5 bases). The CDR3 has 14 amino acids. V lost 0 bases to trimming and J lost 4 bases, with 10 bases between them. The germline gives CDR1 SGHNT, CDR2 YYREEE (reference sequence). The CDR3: CASSLGGFRETQYF. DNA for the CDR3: TGTGCCAGCAGCTTGGGAGGGTTTCGAGAGACCCAGTACTTC.

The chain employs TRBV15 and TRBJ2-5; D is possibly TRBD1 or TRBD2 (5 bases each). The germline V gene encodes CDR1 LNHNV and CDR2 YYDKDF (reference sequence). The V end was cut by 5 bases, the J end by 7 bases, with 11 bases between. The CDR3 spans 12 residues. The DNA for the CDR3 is TGTGCCACCAGCTTGGGGGAGTTGACCCAGTACTTC. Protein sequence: CATSLGELTQYF.

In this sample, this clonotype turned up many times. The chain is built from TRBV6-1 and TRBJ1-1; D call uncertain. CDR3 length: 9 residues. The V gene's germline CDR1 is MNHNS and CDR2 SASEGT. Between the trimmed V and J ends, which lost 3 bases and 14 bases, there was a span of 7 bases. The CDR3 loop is CASSDANFF. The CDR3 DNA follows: TGTGCCAGCAGTGATGCCAACTTCTTT.

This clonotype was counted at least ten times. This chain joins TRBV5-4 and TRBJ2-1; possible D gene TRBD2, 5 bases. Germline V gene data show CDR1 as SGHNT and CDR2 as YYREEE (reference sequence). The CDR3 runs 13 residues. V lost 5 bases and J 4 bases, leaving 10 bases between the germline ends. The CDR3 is CASSSDKYNEQFF. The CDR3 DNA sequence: TGTGCCAGCAGTAGCGACAAATACAATGAGCAGTTCTTC.

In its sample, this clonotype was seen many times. The CDR3: CSARTATYEQYF. The CDR3 DNA reads TGCAGCGCAAGGACAGCCACCTACGAGCAGTACTTC. The chain links TRBV29-1 to TRBJ2-7, with D perhaps TRBD1 (6 bases). CDR1 is SQVTM, CDR2 ANQGSEA, per germline. Trimming stripped 7 bases from V and 2 bases from J, with 12 bases between. This CDR3 spans 12 amino acids.

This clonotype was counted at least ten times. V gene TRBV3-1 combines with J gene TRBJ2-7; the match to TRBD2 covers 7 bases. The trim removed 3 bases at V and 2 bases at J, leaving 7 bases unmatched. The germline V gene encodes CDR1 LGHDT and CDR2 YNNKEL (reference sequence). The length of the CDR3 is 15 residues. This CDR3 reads CASSQYSGFTYEQYF. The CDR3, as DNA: TGTGCCAGCAGCCAGTATAGCGGGTTTACCTACGAGCAGTACTTC.

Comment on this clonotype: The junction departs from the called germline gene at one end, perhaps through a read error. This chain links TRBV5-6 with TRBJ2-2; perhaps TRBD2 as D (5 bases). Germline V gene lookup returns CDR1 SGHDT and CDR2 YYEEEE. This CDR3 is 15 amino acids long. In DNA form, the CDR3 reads TGTGCCAGAAGCTTACTAGGGCCGAACACCGGGGAGCTGTTTTTT. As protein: CARSLLGPNTGELFF.

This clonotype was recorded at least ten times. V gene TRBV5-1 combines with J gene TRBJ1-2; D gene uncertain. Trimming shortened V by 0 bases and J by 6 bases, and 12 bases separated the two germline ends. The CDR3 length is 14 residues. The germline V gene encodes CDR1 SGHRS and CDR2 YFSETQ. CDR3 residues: CASSLEGKSNGYTF. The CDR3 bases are TGCGCCAGCAGCTTGGAAGGGAAGAGCAATGGCTACACCTTC.

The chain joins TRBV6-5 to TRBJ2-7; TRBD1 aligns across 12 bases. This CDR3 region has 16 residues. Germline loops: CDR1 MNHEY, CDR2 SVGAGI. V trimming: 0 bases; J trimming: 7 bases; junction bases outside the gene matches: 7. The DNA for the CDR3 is TGTGCCAGCAGTTACTCACCGGGACAGGGGGCTTGGGAGCAGTACTTC. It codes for CASSYSPGQGAWEQYF.

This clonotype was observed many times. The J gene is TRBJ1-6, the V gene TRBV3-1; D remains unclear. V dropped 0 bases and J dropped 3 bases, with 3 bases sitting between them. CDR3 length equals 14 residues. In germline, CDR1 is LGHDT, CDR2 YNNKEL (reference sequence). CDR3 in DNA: TGTGCCAGCAGCCAAGAAGTCTATAATTCACCCCTCCACTTT. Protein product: CASSQEVYNSPLHF.

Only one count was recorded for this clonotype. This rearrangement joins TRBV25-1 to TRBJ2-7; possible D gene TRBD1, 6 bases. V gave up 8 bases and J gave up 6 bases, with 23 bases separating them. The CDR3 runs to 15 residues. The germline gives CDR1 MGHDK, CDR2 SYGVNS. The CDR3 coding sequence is TGTGCCAGCCATACAGGGAAGCGGAACACCGGCGAGCAGTACTTC. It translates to CASHTGKRNTGEQYF.

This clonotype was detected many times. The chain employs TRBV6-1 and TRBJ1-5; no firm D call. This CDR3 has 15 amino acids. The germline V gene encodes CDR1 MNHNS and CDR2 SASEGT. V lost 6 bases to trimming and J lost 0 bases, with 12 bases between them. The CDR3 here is CASRPTSNSNQPQHF. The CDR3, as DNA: TGTGCCAGCAGGCCTACAAGTAATAGCAATCAGCCCCAGCATTTT.

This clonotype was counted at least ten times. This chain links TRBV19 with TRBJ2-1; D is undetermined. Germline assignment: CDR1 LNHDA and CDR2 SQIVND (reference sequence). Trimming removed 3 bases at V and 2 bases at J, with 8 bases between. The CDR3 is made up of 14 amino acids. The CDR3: CASSINPAYNEQFF. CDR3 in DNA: TGTGCCAGTAGTATTAATCCCGCCTACAATGAGCAGTTCTTC.

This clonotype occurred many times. This CDR3 is CASSLARGETEQFF. The CDR3 DNA reads TGTGCCAGCAGCTTGGCACGGGGGGAGACTGAGCAGTTCTTC. The V and J genes are TRBV5-4 and TRBJ2-1, with 7 bases fitting TRBD2. V shed 0 bases and J 9 bases; nucleotides not matched to a gene: 6. CDR3 length equals 14 residues. Per germline, CDR1 SGHNT and CDR2 YYREEE (reference sequence).

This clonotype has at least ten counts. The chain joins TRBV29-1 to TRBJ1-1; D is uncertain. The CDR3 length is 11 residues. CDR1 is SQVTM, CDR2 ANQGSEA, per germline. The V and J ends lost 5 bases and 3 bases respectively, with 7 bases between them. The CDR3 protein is CSVTADTEAFF. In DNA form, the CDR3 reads TGCAGCGTTACAGCTGACACTGAAGCTTTCTTT.